This TCR beta chain was sequenced for a study of blood T cell repertoires in COVID-19. This table comes from immunoSEQ multiplex PCR, and its TCRdb copy is limited to in-frame clones, with some not included. The sample gives fewer than 350,000 clones, roughly 89% of which show up once; roughly 8.9% is in the top ten. The germline CDR1 and CDR2 sequences are SGDLS and YYNGEE. This CDR3 contains 16 residues. Deletions cut 2 bases from V and 3 bases from J, with 18 bases between. The receptor was derived from a man aged 25-45 years with COVID-19, enrolled during active disease. Sequenced: peripheral blood. The rearrangement links TRBV9 to TRBJ2-7; possible D gene TRBD1, 7 bases. The CDR3 coding sequence is TGTGCCAGCAGCGTCCTTGGACAGGAGGGGATCTACGAGCAGTACTTC. This translates into CASSVLGQEGIYEQYF.